What follows are 4 T cell receptor beta chains derived from one specimen sequenced in a study of cytomegalovirus exposure and HLA in healthy donors. PCR was performed using 60 Vbeta and 13 Jbeta primers. Method: immunoSEQ multiplex PCR; TCRdb's copy keeps in-frame clones and lacks some. The sample includes 150,000 to 200,000 clones, around 80% of them seen just once. Sequencing used PBMCs. The receptors here all came from a woman between 50 and 59 years old in good health and CMV-seropositive.

This clone was counted a few times. J is TRBJ2-7 and V is TRBV5-1; no reliable D call. Germline CDR1 SGHRS, CDR2 YFSETQ. This CDR3 is built from 15 residues. Between the trimmed V and J ends, which lost 0 bases and 0 bases, there was a span of 10 bases. Written as DNA, the CDR3 is TGCGCCAGCAGCTTGGAACCAGGCCTCTCCTACGAGCAGTACTTC. This encodes CASSLEPGLSYEQYF.

Comment on this clone: This same CDR3 is encoded by further DNA sequences in the sample. V gene TRBV9 combines with J gene TRBJ2-5; no clear D. The germline CDR1 and CDR2 sequences are SGDLS and YYNGEE. The CDR3 runs to 14 residues. Trimming left V 0 bases short and J 4 bases short, with 10 bases between. The CDR3 nucleotides are TGTGCCAGCAGCGTAGGTGGTGAGAGAGAGACCCAGTACTTC. This sequence encodes CASSVGGERETQYF.

This chain joins TRBV7-9 and TRBJ1-2, with 7 bases matching TRBD1. V lost 4 bases and J lost 1; bases outside the gene matches: 3. The CDR3 is made up of 14 amino acids. The germline V gene encodes CDR1 SEHNR and CDR2 FQNEAQ (reference sequence). CDR3 residues: CASSYQGVNYGYTF. The CDR3 bases are TGTGCCAGCAGCTACCAGGGGGTTAACTATGGCTACACCTTC.

The rearrangement uses TRBV25-1 and TRBJ2-3; maybe TRBD2 (5 bases). CDR1 is MGHDK and CDR2 is SYGVNS in the germline V gene. The CDR3 runs to 14 residues. With 4 bases removed from V and 4 bases from J, the gap between germline ends came to 12 bases. The CDR3 coding sequence is TGTGCCAGCAGTGCCCTAGGACTGCCAGATACGCAGTATTTT. Residues: CASSALGLPDTQYF. Full variable domain (missing parts from reference TRBV25-1 and TRBJ2-3): EADIYQTPRYLVIGTGKKITLECSQTMGHDKMYWYQQDPGMELHLIHYSYGVNSTEKGDLSSESTVSRIRTEHFPLTLESARPSHTSQYLCASSALGLPDTQYFGPGTRLTVL.